This T cell receptor beta chain was sequenced during a study of T cells after yellow fever vaccination. TCRdb independently ran MiXCR on the 5' RACE reads; one entry per CDR3 protein. Of over 250,000 distinct CDR3 sequences listed, 4.1% are singletons. Study results and limitations: Abundant clonotypes from the bulk population could have been carried over as contaminants into FACS-sorted repertoires.

The CDR3 consists of 18 residues. V was pared by 0 bases and J by 3 bases, with 10 bases of the junction left unmatched. Germline CDR1 is LGHNA and CDR2 is YNFKEQ. This clonotype was detected many times. The target antigen is unknown. Material: PBMCs, obtained 5 days after the yellow fever booster vaccination. This clonotype was obtained from a young man who received the YFV17D yellow fever vaccine. The rearrangement uses TRBV4-2 and TRBJ2-7; TRBD2 aligns across 11 bases. The CDR3 here is CASSQEQGLAGRFYEQYF. CDR3 bases: TGTGCCAGCAGCCAAGAACAAGGACTAGCGGGTCGGTTCTACGAGCAGTACTTC.